This T cell receptor (beta chain) stems from a study of beta chain features in type 1 diabetes. This clone was seen a handful of times. The antigen remains undetermined. Germline CDR1 is SGHDN and CDR2 is FVKESK. V dropped 6 bases and J dropped 4; count of bases not matched to a gene: 8. There are 16 residues in the CDR3. Study-level points and caveats: Among patients with Type 1 diabetes, TCRB CDR3s were moderately but significantly shorter in every one of the four CD4+ subsets.

The entirety of the isolated RNA underwent reverse transcription, so expressed TCRB transcripts were sequenced. Clones were read by immunoSEQ multiplex PCR, and TCRdb kept only the in-frame ones, dropping some. Among about 360,000 clones listed, roughly 13% were seen once. Sample: naive CD4+ T cells from blood. This receptor was identified in a young woman with type 1 diabetes. The chain is built from TRBV14 and TRBJ2-5; 13 bases align to TRBD2. DNA of the CDR3: TGTGCCAGCAGTCCGCGACTAGCGGGAGGCGGAGAGACCCAGTACTTC. It yields the protein CASSPRLAGGGETQYF.